The 22 T cell receptor beta chains given below trace back to one sample, sequenced in a study of T cells after yellow fever vaccination. TCRdb re-derived calls from the 5' RACE reads in MiXCR, one entry per CDR3 protein. Of roughly 99,000 distinct CDR3 sequences in the sample, about 5.8% were seen once. The sequenced sample was CD8+ T cells sorted from PBMCs, obtained 10 days after the yellow fever booster vaccination. The source of these receptors is a young man who received the YFV17D yellow fever vaccine.

The V and J genes are TRBV5-1 and TRBJ2-2, with TRBD2 matching over 8 bases. Germline values: CDR1 SGHRS, CDR2 YFSETQ. The CDR3 is made up of 14 amino acids. V lost 4 bases to trimming and J lost 6 bases; unmatched junction nucleotides: 5. CDR3 in amino acids: CASSRGLVSGELFF. In DNA form, the CDR3 reads TGCGCCAGCAGCCGGGGACTAGTCTCCGGGGAGCTGTTTTTT.

This clonotype appeared a few times. CDR3 region: CASSYMGNTEAFF. The CDR3 region has the DNA TGTGCCAGCAGTTATATGGGGAACACTGAAGCTTTCTTT. The chain links TRBV6-5 to TRBJ1-1, with no clear D. Germline lookup yields CDR1 MNHEY and CDR2 SVGAGI. CDR3 length equals 13 residues. The V end was cut by 3 bases, the J end by 1 base, with 6 bases between.

The chain employs TRBV4-1 and TRBJ1-2; a possible D gene is TRBD1 (6 bases). V lost 0 bases and J lost 0, with 17 bases in between. Germline V CDR1 and CDR2: MGHRA, YSYEKL. The CDR3 loop spans 18 amino acids. As DNA, the CDR3 is TGCGCCAGCAGCCAAGAAGTGGGGGCCGCGGCAGCTAACTATGGCTACACCTTC. This encodes CASSQEVGAAAANYGYTF.

The J gene is TRBJ1-2, the V gene TRBV9; 8 bases fit TRBD1. This CDR3 has 13 amino acids. CDR1 and CDR2 (germline): SGDLS, YYNGEE. V was pared by 6 bases and J by 8 bases, with 9 bases of the junction left unmatched. CDR3 in amino acids: CASKGGQGKGYTF. CDR3 in DNA: TGTGCCAGCAAGGGTGGACAGGGTAAAGGCTACACCTTC.

The gene calls are TRBV7-6 and TRBJ2-2; 9 bases align to TRBD1. Trimming cost V 5 bases and J 5 bases; bases outside gene matches: 21. The length of the CDR3 is 20 residues. The germline gives CDR1 SGHVS, CDR2 FNYEAQ. The CDR3 nucleotides are TGTGCCAGCAGCCACACGGGACAGGGCAACTTTTGGGTGGAAACCGGGGAGCTGTTTTTT. The encoded protein is CASSHTGQGNFWVETGELFF.

The sample holds a few counts of this clonotype. The V and J genes are TRBV10-3 and TRBJ2-6, with 7 positions matching TRBD1. Looked up from germline, CDR1 is ENHRY and CDR2 is SYGVKD. With V trimmed by 0 bases and J by 1 base, 3 bases remained unmatched. The CDR3 is 17 amino acids. The CDR3 loop is CAISESPGGSGANVLTF. Written as DNA, the CDR3 is TGTGCCATCAGTGAGTCACCAGGGGGATCTGGGGCCAACGTCCTGACTTTC.

This clonotype was counted between two and nine times. This sequence joins TRBV10-3 and TRBJ2-3, with 11 bases lining up with TRBD2. Trimming at V came to 6 bases and at J to 3 bases, leaving 8 bases not matched to a gene. This CDR3 region has 16 residues. The germline CDR1 and CDR2 sequences are ENHRY and SYGVKD. The CDR3 sequence is CAIRDTSGGETDTQYF. DNA for the CDR3: TGTGCCATCAGAGATACTAGCGGGGGAGAAACAGATACGCAGTATTTT.

This clonotype turned up a few times. The rearrangement uses TRBV20-1 and TRBJ2-3; D possibly corresponds to TRBD2 (6 bases). The V gene lost 7 bases and the J gene lost 8 bases, with 19 bases spanning the gap. This CDR3 comprises 13 residues. Germline V lookup: CDR1 DFQATT, CDR2 SNEGSKA (reference sequence). The CDR3 loop is CSVGPAGVGTQYF. CDR3 in DNA: TGCAGTGTCGGTCCAGCGGGTGTGGGTACGCAGTATTTT.

This clonotype showed up many times. V usage is TRBV4-1 and J usage is TRBJ2-1; D may correspond to TRBD1 or TRBD2 (5 bases each). This CDR3 has 13 residues. Per the germline V gene, CDR1 is MGHRA and CDR2 is YSYEKL. Trimming cost V 0 bases and J 8 bases, with 8 bases left between them. The CDR3 nucleotides read TGCGCCAGCAGCCAAGATCGGGGCCATGAGCAGTTCTTC. It translates to CASSQDRGHEQFF.

This clonotype was detected a few times. The chain has TRBV18 and TRBJ2-5; maybe TRBD2 (5 bases). The CDR3 covers 13 residues. Trimming shortened V by 2 bases and J by 5 bases, and 9 bases separated the two germline ends. CDR1 is KGHSH, CDR2 LQKENI, per germline. As DNA, the CDR3 is TGTGCCAGCTCACCATCGGGATACGAGACCCAGTACTTC. This translates into CASSPSGYETQYF.

This clonotype was seen many times. The chain couples TRBV4-2 to TRBJ2-3, with D possibly being TRBD1 (6 bases). CDR1 is LGHNA, CDR2 YNFKEQ, per germline. Between the trimmed V and J ends, which lost 1 base and 0 bases, there was a span of 11 bases. This CDR3 has 16 residues. The CDR3 is CASSQGDRPSTDTQYF. The CDR3 DNA is TGTGCCAGCAGCCAAGGTGACAGGCCCAGCACAGATACGCAGTATTTT.

There are many counts of this clonotype. The chain joins TRBV7-6 to TRBJ2-1, with D possibly being TRBD2 (6 bases). This CDR3 has 17 residues. The ends were cut back, 1 base at V and 0 bases at J, with 13 bases in the middle. Germline CDR1 and CDR2: SGHVS and FNYEAQ. The CDR3 bases are TGTGCCAGCAGCTTAGGGGACTTACCGAGCTCCTACAATGAGCAGTTCTTC. It specifies CASSLGDLPSSYNEQFF.

This clonotype occurred a few times. This chain links TRBV4-1 with TRBJ2-7; 8 bases agree with TRBD2. The germline V gene has CDR1 MGHRA and CDR2 YSYEKL. Trimming at V came to 3 bases and at J to 3 bases, leaving 13 bases not matched to a gene. This CDR3 spans 17 amino acids. In DNA, the CDR3 is TGCGCCAGCAGCCAGCCGGGGGGGACAAAGGAGAGCTACGAGCAGTACTTC. As protein: CASSQPGGTKESYEQYF.

This clonotype appeared a few times. The chain combines TRBV11-3 with TRBJ2-1, with no clear D. The ends were cut back, 1 base at V and 1 base at J, with 8 bases in the middle. CDR1 SGHNT and CDR2 YENEEA come from the germline V gene. This CDR3 contains 15 residues. The CDR3 sequence is CASSLVPGSYNEQFF. In DNA form, the CDR3 reads TGTGCCAGCAGCTTAGTTCCAGGTTCCTACAATGAGCAGTTCTTC.

This clonotype appeared a few times. The chain couples TRBV11-2 to TRBJ1-3, with D unclear. Between the trimmed V and J ends, which lost 0 bases and 0 bases, there was a span of 12 bases. The CDR3 spans 17 residues. Germline CDR1 SGHAT, CDR2 FQNNGV. The chain's CDR3 is CASSLDLGRGSGNTIYF. DNA of the CDR3: TGTGCCAGCAGCTTAGATCTAGGACGGGGCTCTGGAAACACCATATATTTT. The variable domain in full, completed from reference TRBV11-2 and TRBJ1-3, reads EAGVAQSPRYKIIEKRQSVAFWCNPISGHATLYWYQQILGQGPKLLIQFQNNGVVDDSQLPKDRFSAERLKGVDSTLKIQPAKLEDSAVYLCASSLDLGRGSGNTIYFGEGSWLTVV.

This clonotype was seen only a few times. The chain recombines TRBV19 with TRBJ2-1; D is tentatively TRBD1 or TRBD2 (6 bases each). V was shortened by 11 bases and J by 10 bases, with 18 bases between the two germline ends. This CDR3 has 12 residues. The germline gives CDR1 LNHDA, CDR2 SQIVND (reference sequence). CDR3: CAVHDGGEEQFF. For the CDR3, the DNA is TGTGCCGTACATGACGGGGGCGAGGAGCAGTTCTTC.

The chain combines TRBV20-1 with TRBJ2-4; weak D call: TRBD1 (5 bases). CDR1 is DFQATT, CDR2 SNEGSKA, per germline (reference sequence). The CDR3 sequence is 18 residues long. Deletions cut 4 bases from V and 0 bases from J, with 22 bases between. The CDR3 DNA reads as TGCAGTGCTACCGACAGTTTTTCAGTCTTGCTAGCCAAAAACATTCAGTACTTC. Translation: CSATDSFSVLLAKNIQYF.

The rearrangement uses TRBV5-4 and TRBJ1-1, with 8 nucleotides matching TRBD1. This CDR3 spans 15 amino acids. Germline assignment: CDR1 SGHNT and CDR2 YYREEE (reference sequence). Losses at the gene ends were 6 bases for V and 1 base for J; bases not matched to a gene: 8. This CDR3 reads CASTARDRQNTEAFF. The CDR3 region has the DNA TGTGCCAGCACCGCTCGGGACAGGCAGAACACTGAAGCTTTCTTT.

This clonotype showed up many times. The V call is TRBV10-3, the J call TRBJ2-3; 9 positions match TRBD2. The CDR3 runs 15 residues. With 7 bases clipped from V and 6 bases from J, the junction kept 11 bases outside the gene matches. Looked up from germline, CDR1 is ENHRY and CDR2 is SYGVKD. The CDR3 spells CAITPSGLAPDTQYF. The CDR3 DNA is TGTGCCATCACCCCCTCGGGACTAGCCCCCGATACGCAGTATTTT.

V gene TRBV7-2 combines with J gene TRBJ2-3; D is unresolved. The germline V and J ends were trimmed by 1 base and 2 bases, with 10 bases remaining between them. The CDR3 spans 15 residues. CDR1 SGHTA and CDR2 FQGNSA come from the germline V gene. The CDR3 loop is CASSLVTVTTDTQYF. The CDR3 nucleotides are TGTGCCAGCAGCTTAGTAACGGTTACCACAGATACGCAGTATTTT.

This clonotype was detected only a few times. The chain has TRBV7-9 and TRBJ1-2; no reliable D call. Trimming pared 1 base from V and 2 bases from J, leaving 5 bases between. CDR3 length equals 13 residues. Germline values: CDR1 SEHNR, CDR2 FQNEAQ (reference sequence). The CDR3 here is CASSLDLNYGYTF. Here the CDR3 DNA reads TGTGCCAGCAGCTTAGATCTAAACTATGGCTACACCTTC. The entire variable domain, with the rest obtained from reference TRBV7-9 and TRBJ1-2, is as follows: DTGVSQNPRHKITKRGQNVTFRCDPISEHNRLYWYRQTLGQGPEFLTYFQNEAQLEKSRLLSDRFSAERPKGSFSTLEIQRTEQGDSAMYLCASSLDLNYGYTFGSGTRLTVV.

The chain has TRBV15 and TRBJ2-2, with 7 bases lining up with TRBD1. This CDR3 is 15 amino acids long. Trimming at V came to 3 bases and at J to 4 bases, leaving 5 bases not matched to a gene. Germline CDR1 LNHNV, CDR2 YYDKDF (reference sequence). The CDR3 nucleotides are TGTGCCACCAGCAGCGGACAGGCGGCCACCGGGGAGCTGTTTTTT. Translation gives CATSSGQAATGELFF. Combining the CDR3 with reference TRBV15 and TRBJ2-2 gives the whole variable domain DAMVIQNPRYQVTQFGKPVTLSCSQTLNHNVMYWYQQKSSQAPKLLFHYYDKDFNNEADTPDNFQSRRPNTSFCFLDIRSPGLGDTAMYLCATSSGQAATGELFFGEGSRLTVL.